The 12 T cell receptor beta chains listed next were all sequenced from one sample in a study of metastatic and nonmetastatic thyroid tumors. TCRdb re-called clones via MiXCR from the PCR reads. The data show roughly 25,000 clones, roughly a quarter seen once. Each patient came to thyroid surgery without any prior treatment (of any kind). The sample was tumor tissue. Receptor source: a male donor with papillary thyroid cancer or a benign thyroid nodule (not recorded which). Some clones in this sample may be carry-over from other donors' samples.

V is TRBV7-8 and J is TRBJ2-1; TRBD1 might be the D (6 bases). The CDR3 length is 13 residues. V was cut by 7 bases and J by 9 bases, with 16 bases left in between. Germline-derived CDR1 and CDR2 are SGHVS and FQNEAQ. CDR3 protein: CASTPGLGGEQFF. The CDR3 DNA reads TGTGCCAGCACCCCCGGGTTAGGGGGTGAGCAGTTCTTC.

Comment on this clone: Given the absence of the conserved phenylalanine or tryptophan at the CDR3 end, a read error is likely. This chain links TRBV24-1 with TRBJ2-3; no clear D. The germline CDR1 and CDR2 sequences are KGHDR and SFDVKD. The CDR3 length is 11 residues. The CDR3 sequence: CATSYTYTQYL. CDR3 nucleotide sequence: TGTGCCACCAGTTACACATATACGCAGTATTTG.

This sequence joins TRBV11-2 and TRBJ2-1; perhaps TRBD2 as D (5 bases). The CDR3 has 16 residues. V shed 8 bases and J shed 10 bases, with 27 bases lying between them. CDR1 is SGHAT and CDR2 is FQNNGV in the germline V gene. CDR3 in amino acids: CASRLPGDNLRREQFF. The CDR3 bases are TGTGCCAGCCGCCTCCCCGGGGATAACCTTCGGAGGGAGCAGTTCTTC.

In this sample, this clone turned up many times. This chain joins TRBV28 and TRBJ2-5; 9 nucleotides match TRBD1. V lost 8 bases and J lost 5; bases outside the gene matches: 12. Germline CDR1 is MDHEN and CDR2 is SYDVKM. This CDR3 has 15 residues. The CDR3 DNA is TGTGCCAGCCGATCCCCGGGACAGGGTTTGGAGACCCAGTACTTC. Translated, it gives CASRSPGQGLETQYF.

This clone has at least ten counts. V is TRBV20-1 and J is TRBJ2-1; a possible D gene is TRBD2 (6 bases). V lost 5 bases to trimming and J lost 3 bases, with 20 bases between them. Looked up from germline, CDR1 is DFQATT and CDR2 is SNEGSKA (reference sequence). This CDR3 is 16 amino acids long. In DNA, the CDR3 is TGCAGTGCTCCCTCTCCGGGAGCGGCCCACTACAATGAGCAGTTCTTC. This sequence encodes CSAPSPGAAHYNEQFF.

This clone was counted many times. The chain combines TRBV12-3 or TRBV12-4 with TRBJ2-1; D is perhaps TRBD1 or TRBD2 (5 bases each). There are 14 residues in the CDR3. V lost 8 bases and J 4 bases, leaving 15 bases between the germline ends. The CDR3, as DNA: TGTGCCAGCGGTTCCTGGGGGAGTTACAATGAGCAGTTCTTC. Amino acids: CASGSWGSYNEQFF.

There are many counts of this clone. The chain links TRBV15 to TRBJ1-2; maybe TRBD1 (5 bases). V lost 6 bases, J lost 8 bases, and 16 bases lay in between. Germline V gene data show CDR1 as LNHNV and CDR2 as YYDKDF (reference sequence). This CDR3 is 13 amino acids long. CDR3 bases: TGTGCCACCAGGGCTTTGGGGGGGGACGGCTACACCTTC. It is translated as CATRALGGDGYTF. Full variable domain (missing parts from reference TRBV15 and TRBJ1-2): DAMVIQNPRYQVTQFGKPVTLSCSQTLNHNVMYWYQQKSSQAPKLLFHYYDKDFNNEADTPDNFQSRRPNTSFCFLDIRSPGLGDTAMYLCATRALGGDGYTFGSGTRLTVV.

This clone was counted ten times or more. The V and J genes are TRBV4-2 and TRBJ1-6; 7 bases match TRBD1. Trimming at V came to 4 bases and at J to 10 bases, leaving 13 bases not matched to a gene. This CDR3 is 16 amino acids long. CDR1 and CDR2 (germline): LGHNA, YNFKEQ. CDR3 protein: CASSPNLRGQGSPLHF. In nucleotides, the CDR3 is TGTGCCAGCAGCCCGAATTTGAGGGGGCAGGGATCACCCCTCCACTTT.

There are many counts of this clone. The CDR3 region is CASSLRGLEEETQYF. CDR3 DNA sequence: TGTGCCAGCAGTTTAAGGGGGCTTGAGGAGGAGACCCAGTACTTC. The J gene is TRBJ2-5, the V gene TRBV28; 7 bases are a match to TRBD1. Germline loops: CDR1 MDHEN, CDR2 SYDVKM. This CDR3 is built from 15 residues. Unmatched junction bases numbered 8, after V lost 2 bases and J lost 5 bases.

On this clone: One junction end disagrees with the germline gene, perhaps due to a read error. The chain links TRBV28 to TRBJ1-2, with no clear D. Germline CDR1 is MDHEN and CDR2 is SYDVKM. The CDR3 is 13 residues long. The chain's CDR3 is CASRPERRYGYTF. CDR3 in DNA: TGTGCCAGCAGACCTGAAAGGCGCTATGGATACACCTTC.

Points on this clone: The CDR3 does not end in the conserved phenylalanine or tryptophan, so this is likely a read error. This rearrangement joins TRBV20-1 to TRBJ2-1, with D hard to call. The CDR3 loop spans 14 amino acids. V was shortened by 0 bases and J by 2 bases, with 8 bases between the two germline ends. Germline CDR1 and CDR2: DFQATT and SNEGSKA (reference sequence). The CDR3 DNA reads TGCAGTGCTAGAGAGGCAGGAACCTACAATGAGCAGTTCTCC. Translation: CSAREAGTYNEQFS.

The chain has TRBV9 and TRBJ2-2, with D perhaps TRBD1 (6 bases). The CDR3 runs 15 residues. The germline gives CDR1 SGDLS, CDR2 YYNGEE. Trimming shortened V by 0 bases and J by 8 bases, and 14 bases separated the two germline ends. This chain's CDR3 is CASSVALGTGGELFF. The CDR3 coding sequence is TGTGCCAGCAGCGTAGCTTTGGGTACAGGGGGGGAGCTGTTTTTT.